This is a list of T cell receptor beta chains from one sample in a study of blood T cell repertoires in COVID-19. Measured with immunoSEQ multiplex PCR; TCRdb has only the in-frame clones, and not every one. The profile shows 150,000 to 200,000 clones, roughly 86% of them singletons. Sample: peripheral blood. These receptors all stem from a man aged 45-60 years with active or convalescent COVID-19. CDR3s include the opening cysteine and the closing phenylalanine or tryptophan. D genes are given only for firm matches. Part of the rows lack a size; the others show once, few, many or a class for expanded clones.

TRBV6-6,TRBJ1-6,TRBD1,.,CASSEDRDYNSPLHF,TGTGCCAGCAGCGAGGACAGGGATTATAATTCACCCCTCCACTTT
TRBV29-1,TRBJ2-1,.,once,CSAPTYNEQFF,TGCAGCGCTCCCACCTACAATGAGCAGTTCTTC
TRBV19,TRBJ1-1,.,few,CASSQNVRDTEAFF,TGTGCCAGTAGTCAAAATGTGAGGGACACTGAAGCTTTCTTT
TRBV7-2,TRBJ2-2,TRBD2,.,CASSLASGGAFGELFF,TGTGCCAGCAGCTTAGCTAGCGGGGGGGCTTTCGGGGAGCTGTTTTTT
TRBV25-1,TRBJ2-5,.,.,CASSESWGEGQETQYF,TGTGCCAGCAGTGAATCATGGGGCGAAGGGCAAGAGACCCAGTACTTC
TRBV7-6,TRBJ2-7,.,few,CASSLAGQQGRYEQYF,TGTGCCAGCAGCTTAGCCGGCCAACAGGGTCGATACGAGCAGTACTTC
TRBV9,TRBJ2-1,TRBD2,.,CASTAGTSVVNEQFF,TGTGCCAGCACCGCCGGGACTAGCGTTGTCAATGAGCAGTTCTTC
TRBV30,TRBJ1-1,.,.,CANRQVNTEAFF,TGTGCCAACCGACAGGTCAACACTGAAGCTTTCTTT
TRBV7-3,TRBJ2-1,TRBD2,.,CASSLSSGASNEQFF,TGTGCCAGCAGCTTATCTAGCGGGGCGTCCAATGAGCAGTTCTTC
TRBV7-9,TRBJ2-5,.,medium-sized,CASSYEQGFGETQYF,TGTGCCAGCAGCTACGAACAGGGTTTTGGAGAGACCCAGTACTTC
TRBV5-1,TRBJ2-2,.,.,CASSPGHLQFPNTGELFF,TGCGCCAGCAGCCCTGGACACCTCCAGTTTCCGAACACCGGGGAGCTGTTTTTT
TRBV4-3,TRBJ2-1,.,.,CASSQQGSYNEQFF,TGCGCCAGCAGCCAACAGGGGTCCTACAATGAGCAGTTCTTC
TRBV2,TRBJ2-1,TRBD1,.,CASRAGQGGYDEQFF,TGTGCCAGCAGGGCGGGACAGGGAGGTTACGATGAGCAGTTCTTC
TRBV6-5,TRBJ2-5,.,once,CASSSGEVLVSETQYF,TGTGCCAGCAGTTCCGGCGAGGTCCTAGTGAGTGAGACCCAGTACTTC
TRBV19,TRBJ1-5,TRBD1,.,CASRDLWTGRNQPQHF,TGTGCCAGTAGGGACCTCTGGACAGGCCGCAATCAGCCCCAGCATTTT
TRBV24-1,TRBJ1-2,.,.,CATSDSKTANYGYTF,TGTGCCACCAGTGATTCGAAAACGGCTAACTATGGCTACACCTTC
TRBV25-1,TRBJ1-4,.,.,CASRRRSATNEKLFF,TGTGCCAGCAGGAGGCGGTCTGCAACTAATGAAAAACTGTTTTTT
TRBV7-9,TRBJ2-1,.,.,CASSLESLFNEQFF,TGTGCCAGCAGCTTAGAATCTCTCTTCAATGAGCAGTTCTTC
TRBV7-9,TRBJ1-1,.,.,CASSLEPGSEAFF,TGTGCCAGCAGCTTAGAACCGGGGTCGGAAGCTTTCTTT
TRBV10-3,TRBJ2-6,.,.,CAISLGPTGSGANVLTF,TGTGCCATCAGTTTGGGCCCTACAGGGAGTGGGGCCAACGTCCTGACTTTC
TRBV7-2,TRBJ2-3,TRBD2,.,CASSDSERGPRDTQYF,TGTGCCAGCAGCGACAGCGAGCGGGGCCCGCGGGATACGCAGTATTTT
TRBV5-8,TRBJ2-5,.,.,CASSLELPYQETQYF,TGTGCCAGCAGCTTGGAACTCCCGTACCAAGAGACCCAGTACTTC
TRBV9,TRBJ2-1,.,.,CASSVLVSSYNEQFF,TGTGCCAGCAGCGTACTAGTGAGCTCCTACAATGAGCAGTTCTTC
TRBV13,TRBJ2-6,TRBD2,.,CASSPRLAGVSGANVLTF,TGTGCCAGCAGCCCCCGACTAGCGGGAGTTTCTGGGGCCAACGTCCTGACTTTC
TRBV7-2,TRBJ2-3,TRBD1,.,CASSSRDRGTDTQYF,TGTGCCAGCAGCTCCCGGGACAGGGGTACAGATACGCAGTATTTT
TRBV10-3,TRBJ1-3,.,.,CAIRDSGNTIYF,TGTGCCATCAGGGACAGTGGAAACACCATATATTTT
TRBV4-3,TRBJ1-2,.,.,CASSQDGAETGYGYTF,TGCGCCAGCAGCCAAGATGGGGCGGAAACAGGCTATGGCTACACCTTC
TRBV6-5,TRBJ2-3,TRBD1,.,CASRNRGAATQYF,TGTGCCAGCAGGAACAGGGGAGCAGCTACGCAGTATTTT
TRBV6-2/TRBV6-3,TRBJ1-1,TRBD1,.,CASSTRRTGGGTEAFF,TGTGCCAGCAGCACCCGCCGGACAGGGGGCGGGACTGAAGCTTTCTTT
TRBV19,TRBJ2-1,TRBD2,.,CASSATSGSYNEQFF,TGTGCCAGTAGTGCGACTAGCGGGTCCTACAATGAGCAGTTCTTC
TRBV16,TRBJ1-1,.,.,CASSQSSDGRIRTPGEAFF,TGTGCCAGCAGCCAATCTTCGGACGGGAGAATCCGAACACCGGGTGAAGCTTTCTTT
TRBV7-2,TRBJ1-4,.,.,CASSPVVQANEKLFF,TGTGCCAGCAGCCCCGTGGTCCAGGCTAATGAAAAACTGTTTTTT
TRBV28,TRBJ2-3,TRBD2,.,CASSRPGLVGTDTQYF,TGTGCCAGCAGCCGGCCGGGACTAGTAGGGACAGATACGCAGTATTTT
TRBV7-8,TRBJ2-2,.,.,CASSLAAGITGELFF,TGTGCCAGCAGCTTAGCGGCAGGGATAACCGGGGAGCTGTTTTTT
TRBV3-1/TRBV3-2,TRBJ2-7,.,.,CASSQEGAARYEQYF,TGTGCCAGCAGCCAAGAGGGGGCGGCACGCTACGAGCAGTACTTC
TRBV28,TRBJ2-7,TRBD2,.,CASSRTLAGREQYF,TGTGCCAGCAGCCGGACACTAGCGGGACGGGAGCAGTACTTC
TRBV7-9,TRBJ2-7,.,few,CASSATGSRNEQYF,TGTGCCAGCAGCGCGACAGGATCCCGGAACGAGCAGTACTTC
TRBV3-1/TRBV3-2,TRBJ1-2,TRBD1,.,CASSQGRTGVGGYTF,TGTGCCAGCAGCCAAGGCAGGACAGGGGTTGGTGGCTACACCTTC
TRBV7-8,TRBJ2-6,.,.,CASSLAGEGTGANVLTF,TGTGCCAGCAGCTTAGCAGGGGAAGGAACTGGGGCCAACGTCCTGACTTTC
TRBV7-2,TRBJ2-7,TRBD1,.,CASSLAPPWTGNYEQYF,TGTGCCAGCAGCTTAGCGCCCCCGTGGACAGGGAACTACGAGCAGTACTTC
TRBV19,TRBJ1-3,TRBD1,.,CASSKQGPSGNTIYF,TGTGCCAGTAGTAAACAGGGGCCGTCTGGAAACACCATATATTTT
TRBV7-2,TRBJ2-5,.,.,CASSTPRGTQYF,TGTGCCAGCAGCACCCCAAGAGGGACCCAGTACTTC
TRBV7-9,TRBJ1-2,.,.,CASSLATVSYGYTF,TGTGCCAGCAGCTTAGCGACTGTGAGCTATGGCTACACCTTC
TRBV4-2,TRBJ2-1,TRBD2,.,CASSQDSRGGSIRNEQFF,TGTGCCAGCAGCCAAGATTCCCGGGGGGGCTCTATACGCAATGAGCAGTTCTTC
TRBV5-6,TRBJ2-7,TRBD1,.,CASSLDRGEQYF,TGTGCCAGCAGCTTGGACAGGGGAGAGCAGTACTTC
TRBV11-2,TRBJ1-2,.,.,CASSLTGESYGYTF,TGTGCCAGCAGCTTAACCGGGGAAAGCTATGGCTACACCTTC
TRBV5-1,TRBJ2-7,.,once,CASSSSTGFSTYEQYF,TGCGCCAGCAGCTCATCCACCGGGTTTTCTACCTACGAGCAGTACTTC
TRBV19,TRBJ2-2,.,.,CASSIEAGQTGELFF,TGTGCCAGTAGTATAGAGGCAGGGCAAACCGGGGAGCTGTTTTTT
TRBV5-1,TRBJ2-5,TRBD2,.,CASSLSREEETQYF,TGCGCCAGCAGCTTGTCCCGGGAGGAAGAGACCCAGTACTTC
TRBV7-9,TRBJ1-1,.,.,CASSAGQFFAEAFF,TGTGCCAGCAGCGCAGGACAGTTTTTTGCTGAAGCTTTCTTT
TRBV7-3,TRBJ2-3,TRBD2,.,CASSPYGTSADTQYF,TGTGCCAGCAGCCCATACGGGACTAGCGCAGATACGCAGTATTTT
TRBV2,TRBJ1-1,TRBD1,.,CASSSGTGEAFF,TGTGCCAGCAGCTCCGGGACAGGGGAAGCTTTCTTT
TRBV12-5,TRBJ1-2,.,once,CASGFDTGSYGYTF,TGTGCTAGTGGTTTTGATACAGGGTCCTATGGCTACACCTTC
TRBV5-1,TRBJ2-7,.,.,CASSLNQDSYEQYF,TGCGCCAGCAGCTTGAATCAGGACTCCTACGAGCAGTACTTC
TRBV29-1,TRBJ1-4,TRBD1,.,CSASTGDEKLFF,TGCAGCGCCTCGACAGGGGATGAAAAACTGTTTTTT
TRBV18,TRBJ1-2,TRBD1,.,CASSPLAGTGGWDGYTF,TGTGCCAGCTCACCACTCGCCGGGACAGGGGGCTGGGATGGCTACACCTTC
TRBV3-1/TRBV3-2,TRBJ1-4,.,.,CASSQDPGAGEKLFF,TGTGCCAGCAGCCAAGATCCGGGAGCTGGGGAAAAACTGTTTTTT
TRBV27,TRBJ2-7,TRBD1,.,CASRWTGAKEQYF,TGTGCCAGCAGGTGGACAGGGGCAAAAGAGCAGTACTTC
TRBV7-2,TRBJ2-3,TRBD2,.,CASSLKRLAGGITDTQYF,TGTGCCAGCAGCTTGAAAAGGCTAGCGGGAGGCATCACAGATACGCAGTATTTT
TRBV24-1,TRBJ2-3,TRBD2,.,CATSLGTSGGYTQYF,TGTGCCACCAGCCTCGGGACTAGCGGGGGATACACGCAGTATTTT